The clone carrying this TCR beta chain was detected once. This may arise from a read error, as a much more abundant clone is one base away. This entry belongs to a study of T cells in Graves' hyperthyroidism and ophthalmopathy. Researchers took RNA transcripts and amplified the TCR beta CDR3 regions from them. First-round RT-PCR with HTBI primers amplified the TCR CDR3 region. One entry per CDR3 protein results from TCRdb running MiXCR on the multiplex PCR reads. Of around 690,000 distinct CDR3 sequences detected, approximately 15% appear once; the ten largest clones hold roughly a sixth. Trimming took off 3 bases at V and 1 base at J, with 15 bases between the two ends. There are 17 residues in the CDR3. The germline V gene encodes CDR1 KGHSH and CDR2 LQKENI.

The receptor's source is a man aged 50 to 60 with Graves' hyperthyroidism. This rearrangement joins TRBV18 to TRBJ2-2; D might be TRBD2 (6 bases). The material sequenced was blood. CDR3 sequence: CASSPYGGMRNTGELFF. The CDR3 nucleotides are TGTGCCAGCTCACCTTACGGGGGAATGAGGAACACCGGGGAGCTGTTTTTT.